This T cell receptor beta chain was captured in a study of blood T cell repertoires in COVID-19. Study-wide background: T cells, B-cell-depleted T cells, or PBMCs supplied cDNA or gDNA.

The CDR3 loop spans 14 amino acids. V shed 1 base and J shed 3 bases, with 10 bases lying between them. Per germline, CDR1 LNHDA and CDR2 SQIVND (reference sequence). Authors' analysis steps: Counts of nucleated cells, estimated from reference gene primer amplification, were obtained. The table came from immunoSEQ multiplex PCR; TCRdb's copy has only in-frame clones and leaves some out. From that table come the V and J calls and clone size; the DNA was used to work out D and trimming. The table lists 220,000 or so clones, around 90% of them singletons. The receptor comes from a man aged 60-69 years who had recovered from COVID-19. The chain is built from TRBV19 and TRBJ2-7; possibly TRBD1 for D (6 bases). The sample comprised peripheral blood. CDR3 nucleotides: TGTGCCAGTAGTATAGCGGGACAAGGCTACGAGCAGTACTTC. It codes for CASSIAGQGYEQYF.